Listed below are T cell receptor beta chains from one sample, sequenced in a study of control samples from healthy donors and cancer patients. Profiling relied on immunoSEQ multiplex PCR, and the TCRdb table lists in-frame clones only, not all of them. Here the sample spans tens of thousands of clones, around 90% being singletons. The sequenced sample was PBMCs. The receptors originated from a man between 60 and 70 years old with colorectal cancer. The CDR3 runs from the conserved cysteine through the conserved F or W. The order of the fields is J gene, clone size, V gene, D gene, CDR3 protein, CDR3 DNA. D genes are given only for firm matches. Only part of the rows carry a size: once, few, many, or a class if the clone is expanded.

TRBJ2-7,.,TRBV19,.,CASSPQGYEQYF,TGTGCCAGTAGTCCACAGGGTTACGAGCAGTACTTC
TRBJ2-3,.,TRBV15,TRBD2,CATSTQGLAGGRQYF,TGTGCCACCAGCACCCAAGGACTAGCGGGGGGTAGGCAGTATTTT
TRBJ2-5,.,TRBV6-5,TRBD2,CASVGAGEETQYF,TGTGCCAGCGTTGGAGCGGGGGAAGAGACCCAGTACTTC
TRBJ1-5,.,TRBV19,.,CASSSQGFGNQPQHF,TGTGCCAGTAGTTCCCAGGGTTTTGGCAATCAGCCCCAGCATTTT
TRBJ2-7,.,TRBV6-5,TRBD1,CASSYSWDRGREQYF,TGTGCCAGCAGTTACTCGTGGGACAGGGGGCGCGAGCAGTACTTC
TRBJ2-1,.,TRBV2,.,CASSGLLISSYNEQFF,TGTGCCAGCAGTGGCCTACTAATAAGCTCCTACAATGAGCAGTTCTTC
TRBJ2-3,.,TRBV19,TRBD1,CASSPTGERDTQYF,TGTGCCAGTAGCCCCACAGGGGAGAGGGATACGCAGTATTTT
TRBJ2-7,.,TRBV5-1,TRBD1,CASSRTGAYEQYF,TGCGCCAGCAGCAGGACAGGGGCCTACGAGCAGTACTTC
TRBJ1-1,few,TRBV21-1,.,CASSTKAFF,TGTGCCAGCAGCACAAAAGCTTTCTTT
TRBJ2-1,.,TRBV19,TRBD1,CASSISTGVHNEQFF,TGTGCCAGTAGTATCAGTACAGGGGTGCACAATGAGCAGTTCTTC
TRBJ1-1,.,TRBV5-4,.,CASIPGTPRGTEAFF,TGTGCCAGCATACCAGGGACACCTAGAGGGACTGAAGCTTTCTTT
TRBJ2-1,.,TRBV4-3,.,CASSQDLGGSYNEQFF,TGCGCCAGCAGCCAAGATCTTGGGGGGTCCTACAATGAGCAGTTCTTC
TRBJ2-6,.,TRBV11-2,.,CASSQGAGAGANVLTF,TGTGCCAGCAGCCAAGGTGCGGGCGCTGGGGCCAACGTCCTGACTTTC
TRBJ2-7,medium-sized,TRBV13,TRBD1,CASSLVSSSGTDHSYEQYF,TGTGCCAGCAGCTTAGTTTCGTCCTCCGGGACAGATCACTCCTACGAGCAGTACTTC
TRBJ2-3,.,TRBV12-3/TRBV12-4,.,CASSLVGDTQYF,TGTGCCAGCAGTTTGGTGGGAGATACGCAGTATTTT
TRBJ2-7,.,TRBV19,.,CASRTRWGDTSYEQYF,TGTGCCAGTAGGACCCGATGGGGGGACACGTCCTACGAGCAGTACTTC
TRBJ2-5,.,TRBV24-1,TRBD1,CATSLNRGQETQYF,TGTGCCACCAGTCTAAACAGGGGACAAGAGACCCAGTACTTC
TRBJ2-3,.,TRBV7-2,TRBD2,CASNGGLALTDTQYF,TGTGCCAGCAATGGGGGACTAGCCCTGACAGATACGCAGTATTTT
TRBJ2-6,few,TRBV5-4,TRBD1,CASSLWDRGLTGANVLTF,TGTGCCAGCAGTCTTTGGGACAGGGGTTTGACTGGGGCCAACGTCCTGACTTTC
TRBJ2-4,.,TRBV10-3,TRBD1,CASGQGGIQYF,TGTGCCTCCGGACAGGGTGGCATTCAGTACTTC
TRBJ1-2,.,TRBV4-3,.,CASSQDWSGGGYGYTF,TGCGCCAGCAGCCAAGATTGGTCGGGAGGAGGCTATGGCTACACCTTC
TRBJ1-2,.,TRBV11-2,.,CASSLGTFYGYTF,TGTGCCAGCAGCTTGGGGACATTCTATGGCTACACCTTC
TRBJ2-7,few,TRBV4-1,.,CASSLIGKGSSYEQYF,TGCGCCAGCAGCCTCATTGGAAAGGGTTCGTCCTACGAGCAGTACTTC
TRBJ2-7,.,TRBV11-3,.,CASSLRVPRDEQYF,TGTGCCAGCAGCTTACGGGTCCCGCGGGACGAGCAGTACTTC
TRBJ2-7,.,TRBV7-6,.,CASSLNKGPYYEQYF,TGTGCCAGCAGCTTAAATAAGGGGCCTTACTACGAGCAGTACTTC
TRBJ1-5,.,TRBV6-6,.,CASTSYSNQPQHF,TGTGCCAGCACTTCTTATAGCAATCAGCCCCAGCATTTT
TRBJ1-6,.,TRBV2,.,CASRLNSPLHF,TGTGCCAGCAGGCTAAATTCACCCCTCCACTTT